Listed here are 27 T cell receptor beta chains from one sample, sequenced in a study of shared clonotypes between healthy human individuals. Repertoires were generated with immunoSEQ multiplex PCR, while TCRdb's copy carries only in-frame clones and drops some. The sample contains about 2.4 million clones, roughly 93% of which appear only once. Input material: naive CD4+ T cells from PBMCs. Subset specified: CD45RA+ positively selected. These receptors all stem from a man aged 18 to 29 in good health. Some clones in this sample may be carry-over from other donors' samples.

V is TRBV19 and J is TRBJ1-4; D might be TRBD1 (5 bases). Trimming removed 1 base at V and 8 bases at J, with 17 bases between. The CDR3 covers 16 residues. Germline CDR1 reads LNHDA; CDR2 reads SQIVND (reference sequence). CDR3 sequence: CASSIGGTASFEKLFF. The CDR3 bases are TGTGCCAGTAGTATAGGCGGGACCGCTTCTTTCGAAAAACTGTTTTTT.

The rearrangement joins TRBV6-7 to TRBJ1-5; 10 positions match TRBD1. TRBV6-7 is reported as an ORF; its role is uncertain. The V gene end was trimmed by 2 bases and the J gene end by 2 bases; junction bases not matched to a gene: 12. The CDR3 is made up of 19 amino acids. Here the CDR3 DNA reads TGTGCCAGCAGTTACCCACCGGGACAGGGGTATTTCGGCAATCAGCCCCAGCATTTT. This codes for CASSYPPGQGYFGNQPQHF.

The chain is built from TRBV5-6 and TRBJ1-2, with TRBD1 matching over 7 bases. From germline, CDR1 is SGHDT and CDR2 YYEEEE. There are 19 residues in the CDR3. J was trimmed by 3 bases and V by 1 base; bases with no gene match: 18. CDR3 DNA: TGTGCCAGCAGCTTGTTTTTTTTGACAGGGAGGATGGGGTACTATGGCTACACCTTC. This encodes CASSLFFLTGRMGYYGYTF.

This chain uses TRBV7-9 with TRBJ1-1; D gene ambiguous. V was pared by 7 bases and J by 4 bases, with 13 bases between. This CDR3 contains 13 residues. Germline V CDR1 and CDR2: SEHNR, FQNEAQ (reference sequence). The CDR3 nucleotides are TGTGCCAGCACCGTCGGGATTAGCACTGAAGCTTTCTTT. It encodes CASTVGISTEAFF.

This chain's CDR3 is CASGRTRGAVKAFF. CDR3 bases: TGTGCCAGCGGCCGAACGCGTGGGGCGGTTAAGGCTTTCTTT. The J gene is TRBJ1-1, the V gene TRBV28, with D possibly TRBD1 on 5 matching bases. This CDR3 region has 14 residues. Germline V gene data show CDR1 as MDHEN and CDR2 as SYDVKM. The V end lost 8 bases, the J end lost 11 bases, and 24 bases lay between the germline ends.

In DNA, the CDR3 is TGCGCCAGCAGCCAAGCCGGGACTAGCGCCATTCAGTACTTC. Its protein product is CASSQAGTSAIQYF. This chain joins TRBV4-1 and TRBJ2-4; 10 bases map to TRBD2. Trimming removed 1 base from V and 9 bases from J; junction bases left unmatched: 3. The CDR3 loop spans 14 amino acids. Germline CDR1 and CDR2: MGHRA and YSYEKL.

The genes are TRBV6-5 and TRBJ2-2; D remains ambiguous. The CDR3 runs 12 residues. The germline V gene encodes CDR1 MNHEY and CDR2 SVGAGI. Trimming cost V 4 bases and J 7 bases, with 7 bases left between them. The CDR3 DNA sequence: TGTGCCAGCAGTTCAAGAGTCGGGGAGCTGTTTTTT. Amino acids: CASSSRVGELFF.

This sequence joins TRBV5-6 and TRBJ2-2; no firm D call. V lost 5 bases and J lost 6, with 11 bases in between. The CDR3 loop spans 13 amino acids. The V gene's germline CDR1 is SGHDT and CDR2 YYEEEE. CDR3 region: CASRARVAGELFF. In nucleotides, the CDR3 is TGTGCCAGCAGGGCACGGGTGGCCGGGGAGCTGTTTTTT.

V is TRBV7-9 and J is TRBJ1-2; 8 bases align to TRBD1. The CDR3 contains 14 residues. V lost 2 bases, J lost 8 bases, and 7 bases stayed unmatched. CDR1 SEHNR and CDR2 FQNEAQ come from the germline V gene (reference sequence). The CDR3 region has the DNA TGTGCCAGCAGCTTAAGGGAGACAGGGGAAGGCTACACCTTC. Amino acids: CASSLRETGEGYTF.

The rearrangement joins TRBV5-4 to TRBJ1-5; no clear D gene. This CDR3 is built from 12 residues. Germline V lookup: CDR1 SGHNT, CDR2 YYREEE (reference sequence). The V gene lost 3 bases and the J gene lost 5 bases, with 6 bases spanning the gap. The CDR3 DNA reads TGTGCCAGCAGCTCTGAATATCAGCCCCAGCATTTT. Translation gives CASSSEYQPQHF.

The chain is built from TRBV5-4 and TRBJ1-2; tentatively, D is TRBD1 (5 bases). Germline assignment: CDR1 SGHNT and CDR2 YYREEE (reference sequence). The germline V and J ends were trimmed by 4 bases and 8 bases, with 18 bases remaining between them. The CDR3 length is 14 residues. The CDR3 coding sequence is TGTGCCAGCAGCAGATCGTCCAGGGTCGAGGGCTACACCTTC. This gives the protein CASSRSSRVEGYTF.

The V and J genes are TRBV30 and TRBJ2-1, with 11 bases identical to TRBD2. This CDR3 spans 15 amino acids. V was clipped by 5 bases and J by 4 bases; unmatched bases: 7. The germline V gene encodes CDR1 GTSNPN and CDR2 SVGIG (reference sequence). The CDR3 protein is CAWVIAGGRYNEQFF. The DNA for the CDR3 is TGTGCCTGGGTTATAGCGGGAGGGCGATACAATGAGCAGTTCTTC.

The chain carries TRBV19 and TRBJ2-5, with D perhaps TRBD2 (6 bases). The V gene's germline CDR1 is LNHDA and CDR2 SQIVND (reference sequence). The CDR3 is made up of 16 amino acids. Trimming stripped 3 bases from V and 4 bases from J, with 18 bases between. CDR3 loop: CASSILAGQGGETQYF. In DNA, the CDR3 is TGTGCCAGTAGTATCTTAGCAGGGCAGGGAGGAGAGACCCAGTACTTC.

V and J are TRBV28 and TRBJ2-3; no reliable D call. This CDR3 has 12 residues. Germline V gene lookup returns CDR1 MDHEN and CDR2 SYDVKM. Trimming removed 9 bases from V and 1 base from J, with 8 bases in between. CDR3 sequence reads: CASKSGTDTQYF. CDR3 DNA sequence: TGTGCCAGTAAAAGCGGCACAGATACGCAGTATTTT.

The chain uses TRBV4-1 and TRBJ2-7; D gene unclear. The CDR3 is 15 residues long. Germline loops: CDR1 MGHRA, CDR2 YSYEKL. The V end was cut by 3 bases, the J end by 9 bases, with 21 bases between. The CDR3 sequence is CASSQGTLTSSRQYF. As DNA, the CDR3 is TGCGCCAGCAGCCAGGGCACTCTGACCTCCTCCCGGCAGTACTTC.

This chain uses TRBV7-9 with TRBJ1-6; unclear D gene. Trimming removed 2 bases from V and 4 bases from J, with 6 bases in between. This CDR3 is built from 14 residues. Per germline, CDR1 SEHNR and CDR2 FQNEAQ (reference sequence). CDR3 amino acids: CASSLPRYNSPLHF. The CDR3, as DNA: TGTGCCAGCAGCTTACCGAGATATAATTCACCCCTCCACTTT.

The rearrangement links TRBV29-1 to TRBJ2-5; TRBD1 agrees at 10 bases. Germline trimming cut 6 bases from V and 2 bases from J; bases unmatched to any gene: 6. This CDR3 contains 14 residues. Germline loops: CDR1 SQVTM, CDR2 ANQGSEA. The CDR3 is CSVRQGAWQETQYF. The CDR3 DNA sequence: TGCAGCGTACGACAGGGGGCTTGGCAAGAGACCCAGTACTTC.

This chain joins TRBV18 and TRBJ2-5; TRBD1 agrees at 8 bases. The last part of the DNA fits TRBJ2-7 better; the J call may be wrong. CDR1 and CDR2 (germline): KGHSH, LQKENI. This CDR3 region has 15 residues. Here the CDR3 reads CASSPQQGARDEQYF. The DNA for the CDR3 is TGTGCCAGCTCACCACAGCAGGGGGCTAGGGACGAGCAGTACTTC.

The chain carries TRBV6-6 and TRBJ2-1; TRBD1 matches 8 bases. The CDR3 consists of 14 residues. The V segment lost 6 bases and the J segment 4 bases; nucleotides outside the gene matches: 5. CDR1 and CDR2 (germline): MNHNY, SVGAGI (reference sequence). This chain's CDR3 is CASSRQGPYNEQFF. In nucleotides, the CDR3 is TGTGCCAGCAGCCGACAGGGGCCGTACAATGAGCAGTTCTTC.

The CDR3 loop reads CASSQDGPQRNEQFF. The DNA for the CDR3 is TGTGCCAGCAGCCAAGATGGCCCCCAAAGAAATGAGCAGTTCTTC. This rearrangement joins TRBV4-2 to TRBJ2-1; D ambiguous. Germline V gives CDR1 LGHNA, CDR2 YNFKEQ. The CDR3 runs to 15 residues. V was shortened by 0 bases and J by 7 bases, with 13 bases between the two germline ends.

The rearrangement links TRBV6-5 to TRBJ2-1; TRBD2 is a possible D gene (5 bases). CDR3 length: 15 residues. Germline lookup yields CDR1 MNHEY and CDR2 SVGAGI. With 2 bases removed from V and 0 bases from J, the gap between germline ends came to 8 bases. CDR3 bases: TGTGCCAGCAGTTACGCGGGTGCCTCCTACAATGAGCAGTTCTTC. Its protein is CASSYAGASYNEQFF.

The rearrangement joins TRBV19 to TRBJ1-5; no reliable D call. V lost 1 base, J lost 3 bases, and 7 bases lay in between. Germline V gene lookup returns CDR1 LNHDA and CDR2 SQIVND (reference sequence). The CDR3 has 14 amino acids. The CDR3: CASSIAGYNQPQHF. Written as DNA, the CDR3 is TGTGCCAGTAGTATAGCTGGGTACAATCAGCCCCAGCATTTT.

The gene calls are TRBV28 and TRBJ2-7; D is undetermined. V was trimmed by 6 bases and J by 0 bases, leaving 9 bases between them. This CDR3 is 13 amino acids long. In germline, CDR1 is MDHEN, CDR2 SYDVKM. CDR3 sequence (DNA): TGTGCCAGCAGCCCTATTCACTCCTACGAGCAGTACTTC. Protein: CASSPIHSYEQYF.

As DNA, the CDR3 is TGTGCCAGCAGCTTATTCAAGGACGAGCAGTACTTC. Its protein is CASSLFKDEQYF. The chain uses TRBV7-8 and TRBJ2-7; D uncertain. This CDR3 has 12 amino acids. Germline lookup yields CDR1 SGHVS and CDR2 FQNEAQ. V lost 2 bases and J 5 bases, leaving 7 bases between the germline ends.

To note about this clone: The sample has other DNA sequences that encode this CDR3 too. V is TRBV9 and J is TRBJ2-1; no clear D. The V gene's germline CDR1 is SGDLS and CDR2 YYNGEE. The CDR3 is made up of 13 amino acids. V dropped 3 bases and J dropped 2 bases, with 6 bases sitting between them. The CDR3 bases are TGTGCCAGCAGCGCCGGAGCCTACAATGAGCAGTTCTTC. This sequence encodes CASSAGAYNEQFF.

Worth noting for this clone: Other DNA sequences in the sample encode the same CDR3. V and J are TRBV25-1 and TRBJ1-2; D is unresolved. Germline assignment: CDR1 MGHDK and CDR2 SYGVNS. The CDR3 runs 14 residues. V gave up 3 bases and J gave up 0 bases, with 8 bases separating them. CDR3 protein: CASSEGGANYGYTF. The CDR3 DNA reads TGTGCCAGCAGTGAGGGCGGGGCTAACTATGGCTACACCTTC.

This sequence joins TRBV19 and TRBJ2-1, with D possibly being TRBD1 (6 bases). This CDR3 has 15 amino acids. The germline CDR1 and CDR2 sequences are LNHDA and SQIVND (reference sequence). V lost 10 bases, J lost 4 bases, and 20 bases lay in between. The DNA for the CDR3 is TGTGCCACTACCACTCCGGGACAACAATACAATGAGCAGTTCTTC. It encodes CATTTPGQQYNEQFF.